This T cell receptor (beta chain) was obtained from a study of Graves' ophthalmopathy and Graves' hyperthyroidism. Study findings and constraints: With more than 60% sensitivity and about 72% specificity, the model predicted ophthalmopathy progression. Among expanded thyroid clonotypes above 0.001 frequency, most also occurred in blood.

As the template, RNA transcripts were used to amplify TCR beta CDR3 regions. HTBI primers were employed in first-round RT-PCR, then a second-round multiplex PCR followed. One entry per CDR3 protein, called by TCRdb with MiXCR from the multiplex PCR reads. The sample yields about 590,000 distinct CDR3 sequences, less than 45% seen once. Excluded were patients with other autoimmune diseases, uncontrolled infections, pregnancy or lactation. Diagnosis used clinical symptoms, serum thyroxine, TRAb, thyroid ultrasound and orbital computed tomography. Turning to this clonotype: The antigen is not known.

CDR1 SGHVS and CDR2 FQNEAQ come from the germline V gene. This CDR3 is 17 amino acids long. The V and J ends lost 5 bases and 6 bases, in that order; junction bases with no gene match: 14. This TCR derives from an adult man with Graves' hyperthyroidism. The chain has TRBV7-8 and TRBJ1-5; 9 bases are a match to TRBD1. The source material was peripheral blood or thyroid tissue (not recorded which). In DNA form, the CDR3 reads TGTGCCAGCAGCCAGACAGGGGGAGGAAGGGGTGCTCAGCCCCAGCATTTT. Translation gives CASSQTGGGRGAQPQHF.